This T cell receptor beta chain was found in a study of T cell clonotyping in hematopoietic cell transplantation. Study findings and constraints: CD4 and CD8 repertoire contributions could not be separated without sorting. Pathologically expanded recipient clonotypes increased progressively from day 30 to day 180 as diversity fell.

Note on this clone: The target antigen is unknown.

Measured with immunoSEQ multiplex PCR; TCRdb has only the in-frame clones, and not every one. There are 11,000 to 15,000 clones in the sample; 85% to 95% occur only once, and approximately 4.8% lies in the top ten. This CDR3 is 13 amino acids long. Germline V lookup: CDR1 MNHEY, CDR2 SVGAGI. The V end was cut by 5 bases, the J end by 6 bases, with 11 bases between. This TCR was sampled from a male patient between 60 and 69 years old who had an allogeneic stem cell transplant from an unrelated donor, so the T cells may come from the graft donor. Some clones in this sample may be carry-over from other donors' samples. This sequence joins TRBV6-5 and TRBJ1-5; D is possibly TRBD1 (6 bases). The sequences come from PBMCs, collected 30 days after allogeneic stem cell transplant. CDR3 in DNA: TGTGCCAGCAGTCCCGGGACAACTCAGCCCCAGCATTTT. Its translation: CASSPGTTQPQHF.